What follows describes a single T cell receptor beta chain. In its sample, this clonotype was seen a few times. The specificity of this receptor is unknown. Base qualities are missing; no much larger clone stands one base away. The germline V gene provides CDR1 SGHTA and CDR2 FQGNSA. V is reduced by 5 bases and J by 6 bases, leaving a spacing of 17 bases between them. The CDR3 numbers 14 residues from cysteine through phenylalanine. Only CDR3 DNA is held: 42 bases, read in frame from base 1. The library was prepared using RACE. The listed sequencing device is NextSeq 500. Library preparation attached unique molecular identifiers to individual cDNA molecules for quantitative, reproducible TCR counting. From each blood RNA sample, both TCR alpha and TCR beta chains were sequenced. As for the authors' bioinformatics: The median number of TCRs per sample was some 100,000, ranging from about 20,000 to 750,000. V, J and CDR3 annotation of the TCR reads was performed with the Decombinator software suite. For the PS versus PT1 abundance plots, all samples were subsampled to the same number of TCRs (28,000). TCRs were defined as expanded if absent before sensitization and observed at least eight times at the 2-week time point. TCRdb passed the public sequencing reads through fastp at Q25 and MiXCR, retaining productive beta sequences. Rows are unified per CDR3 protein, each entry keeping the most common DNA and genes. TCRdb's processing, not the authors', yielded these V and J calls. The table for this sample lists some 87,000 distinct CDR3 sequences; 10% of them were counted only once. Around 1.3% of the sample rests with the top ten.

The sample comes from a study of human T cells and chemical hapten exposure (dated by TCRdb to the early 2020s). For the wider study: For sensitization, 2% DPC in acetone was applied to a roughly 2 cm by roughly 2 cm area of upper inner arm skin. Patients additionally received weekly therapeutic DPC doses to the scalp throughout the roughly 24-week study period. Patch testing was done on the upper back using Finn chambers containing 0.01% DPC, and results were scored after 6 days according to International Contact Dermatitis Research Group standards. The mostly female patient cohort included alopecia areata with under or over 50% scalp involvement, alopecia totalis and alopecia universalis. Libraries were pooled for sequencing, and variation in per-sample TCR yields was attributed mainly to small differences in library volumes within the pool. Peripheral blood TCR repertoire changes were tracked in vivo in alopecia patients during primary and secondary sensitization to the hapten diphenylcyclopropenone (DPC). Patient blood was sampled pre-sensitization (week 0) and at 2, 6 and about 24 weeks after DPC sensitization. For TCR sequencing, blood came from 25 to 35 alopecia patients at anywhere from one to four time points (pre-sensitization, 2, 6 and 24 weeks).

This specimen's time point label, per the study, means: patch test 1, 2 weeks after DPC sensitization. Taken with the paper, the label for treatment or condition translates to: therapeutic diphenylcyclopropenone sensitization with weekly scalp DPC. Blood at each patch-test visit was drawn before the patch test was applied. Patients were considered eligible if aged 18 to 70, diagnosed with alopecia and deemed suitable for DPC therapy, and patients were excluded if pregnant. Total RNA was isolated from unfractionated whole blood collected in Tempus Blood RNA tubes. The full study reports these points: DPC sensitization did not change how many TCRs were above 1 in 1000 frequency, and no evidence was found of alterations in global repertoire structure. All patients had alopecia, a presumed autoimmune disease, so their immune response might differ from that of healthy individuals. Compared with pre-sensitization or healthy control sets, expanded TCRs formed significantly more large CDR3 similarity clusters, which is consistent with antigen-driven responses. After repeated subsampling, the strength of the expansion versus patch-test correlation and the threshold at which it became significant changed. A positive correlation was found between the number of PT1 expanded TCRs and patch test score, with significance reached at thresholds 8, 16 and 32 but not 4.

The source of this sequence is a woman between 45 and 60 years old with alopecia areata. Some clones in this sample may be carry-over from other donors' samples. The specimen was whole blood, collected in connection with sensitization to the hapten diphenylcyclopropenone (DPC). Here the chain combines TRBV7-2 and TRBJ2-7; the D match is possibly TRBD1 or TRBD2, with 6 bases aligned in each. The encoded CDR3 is CASSREGGYGEQYF. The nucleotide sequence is TGTGCCAGCAGCCGAGAGGGGGGATACGGCGAGCAGTACTTC.